This T cell receptor (beta chain) was recorded in a study of CD8 T cells in Susac syndrome. Study results and caveats: Susac-specific public clones numbered approximately 15 in total CD8+ repertoires (and about five in CD8+ TEMRA repertoires).

Reverse transcription of roughly 0.5 to 1 ug RNA was carried out with random hexamers. MiXCR, run by TCRdb on the immunoSEQ multiplex PCR reads, gives a single entry per CDR3 protein. The data show tens of thousands of distinct CDR3 sequences, around 93% seen once. A few counts support this clonotype. What it recognizes is unknown. CDR3 length: 15 residues. V lost 3 bases and J lost 0, with 9 bases in between. This clonotype originated in a human donor with Susac syndrome. Sequenced: CD8+ T cells from PBMCs. The chain is built from TRBV12-3 or TRBV12-4 and TRBJ2-1; possible D gene TRBD1, 6 bases. In DNA form, the CDR3 reads TGTGCCAGCAGTTTGGACAGAAGCTCCTACAATGAGCAGTTCTTC. Its protein product is CASSLDRSSYNEQFF.